A selection of T cell receptor beta chains follows, all from one sample in a study of human T cells and chemical hapten exposure. TCRdb ran MiXCR on the RACE reads and lists one entry per CDR3 protein. The sample records about 110,000 distinct CDR3 sequences, roughly 11% being singletons. The sequenced sample was whole blood, obtained in connection with sensitization to the hapten diphenylcyclopropenone (DPC). The source is a woman in her 40s with alopecia areata. Some clones in this sample may be carry-over from other donors' samples. The CDR3 runs from the conserved cysteine through the conserved F or W. A D gene is named only where the DNA matches it firmly. Not every row has a clone size; where given, it reads once, few, many or a size class.

J gene: TRBJ1-6; D gene: TRBD1; clone size: many; V gene: TRBV7-2; CDR3 protein: CASSLYLGGDSPLHF; CDR3 DNA: TGTGCCAGCAGCTTATATTTAGGGGGCGATTCACCCCTCCACTTT
J gene: TRBJ1-5; D gene: TRBD1; clone size: few; V gene: TRBV30; CDR3 protein: CAWTAGDRENQPQHF; CDR3 DNA: TGTGCCTGGACCGCCGGGGACAGGGAAAATCAGCCCCAGCATTTT
J gene: TRBJ2-5; D gene: .; clone size: .; V gene: TRBV6-2/TRBV6-3; CDR3 protein: CASSYIAAPETQYF; CDR3 DNA: TGTGCCAGCAGTTACATCGCGGCCCCGGAGACCCAGTACTTC
J gene: TRBJ2-5; D gene: .; clone size: many; V gene: TRBV29-1; CDR3 protein: CSVGSQETQYF; CDR3 DNA: TGCAGCGTTGGCAGTCAAGAGACCCAGTACTTC
J gene: TRBJ1-4; D gene: .; clone size: few; V gene: TRBV4-3; CDR3 protein: CASSQQLNNEKLFF; CDR3 DNA: TGCGCCAGCAGCCAACAGTTGAATAATGAAAAACTGTTTTTT
J gene: TRBJ2-2; D gene: .; clone size: .; V gene: TRBV3-1; CDR3 protein: CASSPDIRELFF; CDR3 DNA: TGTGCCAGCAGCCCCGACATACGGGAGCTGTTTTTT
J gene: TRBJ1-5; D gene: TRBD1; clone size: .; V gene: TRBV18; CDR3 protein: CASSETGGNQPQHF; CDR3 DNA: TGTGCCAGCTCAGAGACAGGGGGCAATCAGCCCCAGCATTTT
J gene: TRBJ2-3; D gene: TRBD2; clone size: many; V gene: TRBV5-1; CDR3 protein: CASATSGSPNTQYF; CDR3 DNA: TGCGCCAGCGCTACTAGCGGGAGCCCCAATACGCAGTATTTT
J gene: TRBJ1-1; D gene: .; clone size: few; V gene: TRBV29-1; CDR3 protein: CSVYDHMNTEAFF; CDR3 DNA: TGCAGCGTTTATGACCATATGAACACTGAAGCTTTCTTT
J gene: TRBJ2-1; D gene: TRBD2; clone size: .; V gene: TRBV6-2/TRBV6-3; CDR3 protein: CASSYGASGFYNEQFF; CDR3 DNA: TGTGCCAGCAGTTATGGGGCTAGCGGATTTTACAATGAGCAGTTCTTC
J gene: TRBJ1-1; D gene: .; clone size: many; V gene: TRBV20-1; CDR3 protein: CSAREGVTEAFF; CDR3 DNA: TGCAGTGCTAGGGAAGGAGTCACTGAAGCTTTCTTT
J gene: TRBJ2-7; D gene: .; clone size: .; V gene: TRBV5-4; CDR3 protein: CASSSDTLYEQYF; CDR3 DNA: TGTGCCAGCAGCTCAGACACGCTCTACGAGCAGTACTTC
J gene: TRBJ1-2; D gene: .; clone size: few; V gene: TRBV7-9; CDR3 protein: CASSFTGNYGYTF; CDR3 DNA: TGTGCCAGCAGTTTCACAGGGAACTATGGCTACACCTTC
J gene: TRBJ2-5; D gene: .; clone size: many; V gene: TRBV7-2; CDR3 protein: CASSATKAVQETQYF; CDR3 DNA: TGTGCCAGCAGCGCTACTAAAGCGGTCCAAGAGACCCAGTACTTC
J gene: TRBJ2-7; D gene: TRBD2; clone size: .; V gene: TRBV11-2; CDR3 protein: CASTFSGRADEQYF; CDR3 DNA: TGTGCCAGCACCTTTAGCGGGAGGGCCGACGAGCAGTACTTC
J gene: TRBJ2-3; D gene: TRBD2; clone size: few; V gene: TRBV7-2; CDR3 protein: CASSVSGRAADTQYF; CDR3 DNA: TGTGCCAGCAGCGTTAGCGGGAGGGCCGCAGATACGCAGTATTTT
J gene: TRBJ1-1; D gene: .; clone size: many; V gene: TRBV14; CDR3 protein: CASSQSLNTEAFF; CDR3 DNA: TGTGCCAGCAGCCAATCCCTGAACACTGAAGCTTTCTTT
J gene: TRBJ2-3; D gene: .; clone size: .; V gene: TRBV6-6; CDR3 protein: CASSYGDTQYF; CDR3 DNA: TGTGCCAGCAGTTACGGAGATACGCAGTATTTT
J gene: TRBJ2-5; D gene: .; clone size: few; V gene: TRBV20-1; CDR3 protein: CSASDYRVYYF; CDR3 DNA: TGCAGTGCTAGTGACTACAGGGTTTACTACTTC
J gene: TRBJ2-3; D gene: TRBD2; clone size: many; V gene: TRBV19; CDR3 protein: CASSIPAGGITDTQYF; CDR3 DNA: TGTGCCAGTAGTATCCCAGCGGGAGGGATCACAGATACGCAGTATTTT
J gene: TRBJ1-3; D gene: .; clone size: .; V gene: TRBV9; CDR3 protein: CASSPPGGPGNTIYF; CDR3 DNA: TGTGCCAGCAGCCCCCCTGGGGGTCCTGGAAACACCATATATTTT
J gene: TRBJ1-5; D gene: .; clone size: many; V gene: TRBV27; CDR3 protein: CASSSMGGGDNQPQHF; CDR3 DNA: TGTGCCAGCAGTTCAATGGGAGGAGGGGACAATCAGCCCCAGCATTTT
J gene: TRBJ2-1; D gene: .; clone size: few; V gene: TRBV24-1; CDR3 protein: CATSDFRRKAGASQKSYNEQFF; CDR3 DNA: TGTGCCACCAGTGATTTTAGGAGGAAGGCAGGCGCCTCCCAGAAGTCCTACAATGAGCAGTTCTTC
J gene: TRBJ1-6; D gene: TRBD1; clone size: few; V gene: TRBV5-4; CDR3 protein: CASSPGQGAGISPLHF; CDR3 DNA: TGTGCCAGCAGCCCGGGACAGGGAGCGGGAATTTCACCCCTCCACTTT
J gene: TRBJ2-1; D gene: TRBD2; clone size: .; V gene: TRBV7-2; CDR3 protein: CASRLGLAGGEVFF; CDR3 DNA: TGTGCCAGCCGCCTGGGACTAGCGGGGGGAGAGGTGTTCTTC
J gene: TRBJ2-5; D gene: .; clone size: few; V gene: TRBV6-2/TRBV6-3; CDR3 protein: CASSLGPRETQYF; CDR3 DNA: TGTGCCAGCAGCCTGGGACCCAGGGAGACCCAGTACTTC
J gene: TRBJ1-1; D gene: TRBD1; clone size: many; V gene: TRBV7-2; CDR3 protein: CASSLQGVRLNTEAFF; CDR3 DNA: TGTGCCAGCAGCTTACAGGGGGTCAGACTAAACACTGAAGCTTTCTTT
J gene: TRBJ2-3; D gene: .; clone size: many; V gene: TRBV4-2; CDR3 protein: CASSQDRRTDTQYF; CDR3 DNA: TGTGCCAGCAGCCAAGATCGTAGAACAGATACGCAGTATTTT
J gene: TRBJ2-7; D gene: .; clone size: many; V gene: TRBV12-3/TRBV12-4; CDR3 protein: CASMLDYEQYF; CDR3 DNA: TGTGCCAGCATGCTCGACTACGAGCAGTACTTC
J gene: TRBJ2-7; D gene: TRBD1; clone size: many; V gene: TRBV7-2; CDR3 protein: CASSSSRTGGLYEQYF; CDR3 DNA: TGTGCCAGCAGCTCCAGTCGGACAGGGGGGCTCTACGAGCAGTACTTC
J gene: TRBJ2-5; D gene: .; clone size: many; V gene: TRBV14; CDR3 protein: CASSQGTLFGETQYF; CDR3 DNA: TGTGCCAGCAGCCAAGGGACCCTCTTCGGGGAGACCCAGTACTTC
J gene: TRBJ2-1; D gene: TRBD2; clone size: many; V gene: TRBV6-5; CDR3 protein: CASRPGTSGGDEQFF; CDR3 DNA: TGTGCCAGCAGACCCGGGACTAGCGGGGGGGATGAGCAGTTCTTC